These T cell receptor beta chains were read from a single sample in a study of T cell changes during pregnancy in multiple sclerosis. The assay was immunoSEQ multiplex PCR, and TCRdb's table has in-frame clones only and misses some. The sample shows about 20,000 clones, 70% to 90% of them seen only once. Specimen: CD8+ T cells from peripheral blood mononuclear cells, collected after pregnancy. These receptors originate from a female donor in good health, enrolled as a control in a pregnancy study. Both conserved end residues are part of each CDR3. D genes are given only for firm matches. Rows may omit the clone size; those that give it use once, few, many or a size class.

V gene	D gene	clone size	J gene	CDR3 protein	CDR3 DNA
TRBV19	TRBD1	medium-sized	TRBJ2-1	CASTSTGWNEQFF	TGTGCCAGTACCTCGACAGGGTGGAATGAGCAGTTCTTC
TRBV6-1	TRBD1	medium-sized	TRBJ2-7	CASSERGTGIFYEQYF	TGTGCCAGCAGTGAAAGAGGGACAGGGATTTTTTACGAGCAGTACTTC
TRBV2	NA	NA	TRBJ1-1	CASSEGTPEAFF	TGTGCCAGCAGTGAAGGTACTCCAGAAGCTTTCTTT
TRBV19	NA	NA	TRBJ2-2	CASSMSASSGELFF	TGTGCCAGTAGTATGTCTGCGTCGAGCGGGGAGCTGTTTTTT
TRBV11-2	NA	NA	TRBJ1-1	CASSLDPPASQNTEAFF	TGTGCCAGCAGCTTAGATCCCCCAGCGAGTCAGAACACTGAAGCTTTCTTT
TRBV19	NA	NA	TRBJ1-1	CASTGLGGTEAFF	TGTGCCAGTACGGGACTGGGGGGCACTGAAGCTTTCTTT
TRBV28	NA	few	TRBJ1-1	CASSPTGFEAFF	TGTGCCAGCAGTCCGACGGGGTTTGAAGCTTTCTTT
TRBV19	NA	NA	TRBJ1-1	CASSIGNTEAFF	TGTGCCAGTAGTATCGGGAACACTGAAGCTTTCTTT
TRBV27	NA	NA	TRBJ1-1	CASRQTTGSGNTEAFF	TGTGCCAGCAGACAAACGACGGGGTCAGGGAACACTGAAGCTTTCTTT
TRBV4-3	NA	once	TRBJ1-2	CASSQGAGDHYGYTF	TGCGCCAGCAGCCAAGGGGCGGGGGATCACTATGGCTACACCTTC
TRBV29-1	TRBD2	NA	TRBJ2-2	CSVEVGGPAGELFF	TGCAGCGTTGAAGTGGGAGGGCCTGCCGGGGAGCTGTTTTTT
TRBV7-2	NA	NA	TRBJ2-1	CASSFTGGEQFF	TGTGCCAGCAGCTTTACCGGTGGTGAGCAGTTCTTC
TRBV27	TRBD2	NA	TRBJ2-1	CASSLWSGGAYNEQFF	TGTGCCAGCAGTTTATGGAGCGGGGGGGCGTACAATGAGCAGTTCTTC
TRBV6-5	NA	NA	TRBJ2-1	CASSYRDSPRGEQFF	TGTGCCAGCAGTTACCGGGACTCGCCTAGGGGTGAGCAGTTCTTC
TRBV7-8	NA	NA	TRBJ2-1	CASSAGKPSYNEQFF	TGTGCCAGCAGTGCGGGGAAGCCTTCCTACAATGAGCAGTTCTTC
TRBV13	TRBD2	NA	TRBJ2-1	CASSETSGSGHEQFF	TGTGCCAGCAGCGAGACTAGCGGGAGCGGACATGAGCAGTTCTTC
TRBV9	TRBD1	few	TRBJ1-1	CASSVGDRAREAFF	TGTGCCAGCAGCGTAGGGGACAGGGCAAGAGAGGCTTTCTTT
TRBV30	NA	NA	TRBJ1-1	CAWSEQGWDTEAFF	TGTGCCTGGAGTGAACAGGGTTGGGACACTGAAGCTTTCTTT
TRBV2	NA	NA	TRBJ2-1	CASSEGGNLQGRDEQFF	TGTGCCAGCAGTGAGGGGGGCAACCTCCAGGGGAGGGATGAGCAGTTCTTC
TRBV27	NA	NA	TRBJ2-5	CASSFGVQETQYF	TGTGCCAGCAGTTTCGGGGTACAAGAGACCCAGTACTTC
TRBV7-9	NA	NA	TRBJ2-1	CASSLNSYEQFF	TGTGCCAGCAGCTTAAATAGTTATGAGCAGTTCTTC
TRBV29-1	TRBD1	NA	TRBJ2-5	CSVEDSNRGWETQYF	TGCAGCGTTGAAGATTCGAACAGGGGATGGGAGACCCAGTACTTC